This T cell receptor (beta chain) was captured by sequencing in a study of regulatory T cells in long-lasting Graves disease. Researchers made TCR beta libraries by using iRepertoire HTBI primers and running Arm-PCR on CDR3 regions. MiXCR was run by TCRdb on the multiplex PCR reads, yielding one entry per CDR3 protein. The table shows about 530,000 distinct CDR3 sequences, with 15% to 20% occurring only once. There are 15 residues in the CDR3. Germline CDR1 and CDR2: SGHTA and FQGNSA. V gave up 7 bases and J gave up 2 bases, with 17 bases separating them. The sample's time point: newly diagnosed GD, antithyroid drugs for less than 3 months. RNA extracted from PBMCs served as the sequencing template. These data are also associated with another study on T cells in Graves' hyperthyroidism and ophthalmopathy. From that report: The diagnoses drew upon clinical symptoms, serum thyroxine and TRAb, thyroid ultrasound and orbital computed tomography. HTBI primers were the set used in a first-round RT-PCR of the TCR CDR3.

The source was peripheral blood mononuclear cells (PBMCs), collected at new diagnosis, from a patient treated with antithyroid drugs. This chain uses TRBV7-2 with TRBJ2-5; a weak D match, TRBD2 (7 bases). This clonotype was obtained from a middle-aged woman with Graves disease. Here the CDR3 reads CASTEGGGLQETQYF. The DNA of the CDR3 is TGTGCCAGCACGGAGGGGGGGGGGCTTCAAGAGACCCAGTACTTC. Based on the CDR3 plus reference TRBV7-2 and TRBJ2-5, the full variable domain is GAGVSQSPSNKVTEKGKDVELRCDPISGHTALYWYRQSLGQGLEFLIYFQGNSAPDKSGLPSDRFSAERTGGSVSTLTIQRTQQEDSAVYLCASTEGGGLQETQYFGPGTRLLVL.